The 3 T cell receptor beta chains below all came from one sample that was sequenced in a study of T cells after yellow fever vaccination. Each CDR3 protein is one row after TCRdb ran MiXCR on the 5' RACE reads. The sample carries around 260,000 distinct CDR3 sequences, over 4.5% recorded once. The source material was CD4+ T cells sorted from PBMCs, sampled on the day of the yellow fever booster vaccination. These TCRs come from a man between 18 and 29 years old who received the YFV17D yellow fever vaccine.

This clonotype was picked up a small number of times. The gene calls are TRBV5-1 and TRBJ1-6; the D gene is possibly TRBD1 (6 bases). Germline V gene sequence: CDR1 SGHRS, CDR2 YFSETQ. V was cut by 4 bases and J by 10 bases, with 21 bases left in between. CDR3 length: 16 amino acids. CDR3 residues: CASSDSRGLGYSPLHF. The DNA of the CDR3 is TGCGCCAGCAGCGACAGCAGGGGCCTCGGTTACTCACCCCTCCACTTT.

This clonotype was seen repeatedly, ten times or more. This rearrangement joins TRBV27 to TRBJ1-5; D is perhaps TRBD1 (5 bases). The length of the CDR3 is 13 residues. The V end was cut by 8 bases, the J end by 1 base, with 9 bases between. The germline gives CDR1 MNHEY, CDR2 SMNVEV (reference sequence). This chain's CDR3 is CASVGASNQPQHF. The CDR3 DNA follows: TGTGCCAGCGTCGGGGCCAGCAATCAGCCCCAGCATTTT.

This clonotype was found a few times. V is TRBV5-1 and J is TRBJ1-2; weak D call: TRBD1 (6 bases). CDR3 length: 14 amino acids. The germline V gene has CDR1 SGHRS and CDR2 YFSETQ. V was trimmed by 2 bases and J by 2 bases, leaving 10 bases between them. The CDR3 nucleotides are TGCGCCAGCAGCTTCGACAGGCGGAACTATGGCTACACCTTC. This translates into CASSFDRRNYGYTF.